These 31 T cell receptor beta chains share one sample of origin, sequenced in a study of shared clonotypes between healthy human individuals. Profiling relied on immunoSEQ multiplex PCR, and the TCRdb table lists in-frame clones only, not all of them. Of about 730,000 clones listed, roughly 72% are singletons. Specimen: memory CD4+ T cells sorted from blood. Indicated subset: CD45RA-negative fraction. The receptor set was obtained from a woman aged 25-40 years in good health.

This rearrangement joins TRBV2 to TRBJ2-7; D unresolved. The V end was cut by 4 bases, the J end by 1 base, with 5 bases between. Germline V gene sequence: CDR1 SNHLY, CDR2 FYNNEI. The CDR3 consists of 12 residues. CDR3 nucleotides: TGTGCCAGCAGTGCTACTTCCTACGAGCAGTACTTC. It specifies CASSATSYEQYF. Full variable domain (missing parts from reference TRBV2 and TRBJ2-7): EPEVTQTPSHQVTQMGQEVILRCVPISNHLYFYWYRQILGQKVEFLVSFYNNEISEKSEIFDDQFSVERPDGSNFTLKIRSTKLEDSAMYFCASSATSYEQYFGPGTRLTVT.

The CDR3 DNA follows: TGCAGTGCTGTAGCGGACGAGCAGTACTTC. This encodes CSAVADEQYF. V gene TRBV20-1 combines with J gene TRBJ2-7; tentative D call: TRBD2 (6 bases). CDR3 length: 10 residues. V was trimmed by 5 bases and J by 5 bases, leaving 7 bases between them. Germline CDR1 and CDR2: DFQATT and SNEGSKA (reference sequence).

In the case of this clone: This specimen includes other DNA sequences encoding the same CDR3. The chain has TRBV11-2 and TRBJ2-6, with TRBD1 identical over 7 bases. V shed 5 bases, J shed 0 bases, and the junction held 1 base outside the gene matches. In germline, CDR1 is SGHAT, CDR2 FQNNGV. The CDR3 extends over 15 amino acids. CDR3 in amino acids: CASSDRVSGANVLTF. The DNA of the CDR3 is TGTGCCAGCAGCGACAGGGTCTCTGGGGCCAACGTCCTGACTTTC.

The V gene is TRBV28, the J gene TRBJ1-2, with D unresolved. This CDR3 is 14 amino acids long. Looked up from germline, CDR1 is MDHEN and CDR2 is SYDVKM. V lost 2 bases and J lost 4, with 11 bases in between. The CDR3 loop is CASSLIVAGYGYTF. As DNA, the CDR3 is TGTGCCAGCAGTTTAATCGTCGCGGGCTATGGCTACACCTTC.

This chain links TRBV6-5 with TRBJ2-2, with D unclear. This CDR3 is built from 15 residues. The germline V and J ends were trimmed by 0 bases and 4 bases, with 9 bases remaining between them. CDR1 is MNHEY and CDR2 is SVGAGI in the germline V gene. As DNA, the CDR3 is TGTGCCAGCAGTTACTCGATCCAAGGCACCGGGGAGCTGTTTTTT. It encodes CASSYSIQGTGELFF.

The V gene is TRBV28, the J gene TRBJ2-7, with 10 bases identical to TRBD1. The ends lost 5 bases at V and 2 bases at J; junction bases unmatched: 6. The CDR3 loop spans 15 amino acids. CDR1 MDHEN and CDR2 SYDVKM come from the germline V gene. The CDR3 coding sequence is TGTGCCAGCAGTCCCACCGGGACAGGGGCCTACGAGCAGTACTTC. It specifies CASSPTGTGAYEQYF.

V gene TRBV28 combines with J gene TRBJ2-5; the match to TRBD1 covers 9 bases. This CDR3 has 19 amino acids. The germline CDR1 and CDR2 sequences are MDHEN and SYDVKM. Unmatched junction bases numbered 18, after V lost 5 bases and J lost 2 bases. CDR3 nucleotide sequence: TGTGCCAGCAGTCCACTCGACAGGGGGTTTTTTCGAGGACAAGAGACCCAGTACTTC. Protein product: CASSPLDRGFFRGQETQYF. The full variable domain, with the rest looked up from reference TRBV28 and TRBJ2-5, is DVKVTQSSRYLVKRTGEKVFLECVQDMDHENMFWYRQDPGLGLRLIYFSYDVKMKEKGDIPEGYSVSREKKERFSLILESASTNQTSMYLCASSPLDRGFFRGQETQYFGPGTRLLVL.

The chain combines TRBV5-1 with TRBJ2-5; D may be TRBD2 (5 bases). CDR3 length: 13 residues. Germline V gene sequence: CDR1 SGHRS, CDR2 YFSETQ. V lost 4 bases and J 5 bases, leaving 12 bases between the germline ends. The CDR3 sequence: CASSAGMEETQYF. CDR3 DNA sequence: TGCGCCAGCAGCGCCGGGATGGAGGAGACCCAGTACTTC.

The chain carries TRBV10-1 and TRBJ1-1, with D possibly being TRBD1 (5 bases). The ends were cut back, 4 bases at V and 2 bases at J, with 11 bases in the middle. Germline CDR1 and CDR2: WNHNN and SYGVQD (reference sequence). The CDR3 length is 14 residues. The CDR3 bases are TGCGCCAGCAGTGTAGGGGACTTTAACACTGAAGCTTTCTTT. Residues: CASSVGDFNTEAFF.

With respect to this clone: Other DNA variants within this sample encode the same CDR3. The chain is built from TRBV7-2 and TRBJ2-7, with D unclear. Germline CDR1 reads SGHTA; CDR2 reads FQGNSA. V shed 1 base and J shed 3 bases, with 4 bases lying between them. The CDR3 totals 12 residues. CDR3 sequence (DNA): TGTGCCAGCAGCTTAGGGTACTACGAGCAGTACTTC. Amino acid sequence: CASSLGYYEQYF.

As for this clone: This CDR3 is also generated by other DNA sequences in the sample. The genes are TRBV28 and TRBJ1-2; no clear D. Germline lookup yields CDR1 MDHEN and CDR2 SYDVKM. The CDR3 is 11 amino acids. V dropped 4 bases and J dropped 7 bases, with 7 bases sitting between them. The CDR3 bases are TGTGCCAGCAGTTCGGGTGGTGGCTACACCTTC. Translation: CASSSGGGYTF.

This chain joins TRBV18 and TRBJ2-2; D may match TRBD1 or TRBD2 (5 bases each). Germline CDR1 is KGHSH and CDR2 is LQKENI. This CDR3 region has 14 residues. The ends were cut back, 4 bases at V and 4 bases at J, with 10 bases in the middle. CDR3 DNA sequence: TGTGCCAGCTCACTCTGGGACGGCACCGGGGAGCTGTTTTTT. The encoded protein is CASSLWDGTGELFF.

This chain joins TRBV7-2 and TRBJ2-1, with 11 positions matching TRBD2. The ends lost 0 bases at V and 6 bases at J; junction bases unmatched: 4. The CDR3 is 16 residues long. Germline V gene lookup returns CDR1 SGHTA and CDR2 FQGNSA. The CDR3, as DNA: TGTGCCAGCAGCTTAGCGCTCACTAGCGGGAGCAATGAGCAGTTCTTC. It codes for CASSLALTSGSNEQFF.

The J gene is TRBJ2-2, the V gene TRBV7-6, with D unresolved. There are 13 residues in the CDR3. The V gene lost 1 base and the J gene lost 6 bases, with 6 bases spanning the gap. Germline values: CDR1 SGHVS, CDR2 FNYEAQ. The CDR3 here is CASSLGPAGELFF. DNA of the CDR3: TGTGCCAGCAGCTTAGGGCCCGCCGGGGAGCTGTTTTTT.

The table lists this clone with a few counts. This chain joins TRBV12-2 and TRBJ2-1; the D call in the table, TRBD2, was not verified against the DNA. TRBV12-2 is a recognized pseudogene. The CDR3 is 16 amino acids. CDR3 region: CASRLCLTSPDNEQFF. The DNA for the CDR3 is TGTGCAAGTCGCTTATGCCTCACTAGCCCGGACAATGAGCAGTTCTTC.

This rearrangement joins TRBV9 to TRBJ2-1; TRBD2 aligns across 13 bases. V gave up 4 bases and J gave up 6 bases; unmatched junction bases: 7. Germline V gene data show CDR1 as SGDLS and CDR2 as YYNGEE. The CDR3 totals 16 residues. The CDR3 nucleotides are TGTGCCAGCAGCCTAACTAGCGGGAGGGCCAGCAATGAGCAGTTCTTC. Translated: CASSLTSGRASNEQFF.

The CDR3: CASSFTGVYEQYF. CDR3 coding DNA: TGTGCCAGCAGTTTCACGGGAGTCTACGAGCAGTACTTC. The rearrangement joins TRBV27 to TRBJ2-7; D is possibly TRBD2 (6 bases). Germline loops: CDR1 MNHEY, CDR2 SMNVEV (reference sequence). The CDR3 has 13 amino acids. V was trimmed by 3 bases and J by 3 bases, leaving 9 bases between them.

A few counts support this clone. The chain links TRBV9 to TRBJ1-1, with TRBD1 matching over 10 bases. Trimming at V came to 4 bases and at J to 7 bases, leaving 4 bases not matched to a gene. Germline CDR1 is SGDLS and CDR2 is YYNGEE. The CDR3 runs 13 residues. The CDR3 sequence is CASSYRDRGEAFF. CDR3 DNA sequence: TGTGCCAGCAGCTACCGGGACAGGGGTGAAGCTTTCTTT.

A word on this clone: One end of the junction fails to match germline, which may point to a read error. This chain links TRBV5-1 with TRBJ2-7; no reliable D call. Germline CDR1 is SGHRS and CDR2 is YFSETQ. The CDR3 consists of 14 residues. The CDR3 bases are TGTGCCAGCAGCTTCCCGGGCTACGACCCCCTACAGTACTTC. This gives the protein CASSFPGYDPLQYF.

This chain joins TRBV9 and TRBJ1-3, with unresolved D. V lost 4 bases, J lost 4 bases, and 15 bases lay in between. The CDR3 sequence is 15 residues long. CDR1 and CDR2 (germline): SGDLS, YYNGEE. The CDR3 region has the DNA TGTGCCAGCAGCCCCAGCAGTGGCAGGGGAAACACCATATATTTT. Amino acids: CASSPSSGRGNTIYF.

On this clone itself: This sample also contains other DNA sequences that code for the same CDR3. The V and J genes are TRBV5-1 and TRBJ1-3; no clear D. The CDR3 runs 15 residues. V was cut by 0 bases and J by 0 bases, with 7 bases left in between. Germline V gene lookup returns CDR1 SGHRS and CDR2 YFSETQ. This CDR3 is CASSLGASSGNTIYF. CDR3 DNA: TGCGCCAGCAGCTTGGGAGCCTCCTCTGGAAACACCATATATTTT.

This sequence joins TRBV4-2 and TRBJ2-3, with 12 positions matching TRBD2. V shed 0 bases, J shed 4 bases, and the junction held 8 bases outside the gene matches. The CDR3 consists of 18 residues. Germline V CDR1 and CDR2: LGHNA, YNFKEQ. CDR3 residues: CASSQDALAGGLADTQYF. The CDR3 coding sequence is TGTGCCAGCAGCCAAGATGCGCTAGCGGGAGGGTTGGCAGATACGCAGTATTTT.

The chain combines TRBV15 with TRBJ1-5, with D possibly matching TRBD1 (5 bases). Trimming took 0 bases from V and 11 from J, leaving 17 bases between them. This CDR3 has 15 amino acids. Germline V gene sequence: CDR1 LNHNV, CDR2 YYDKDF (reference sequence). CDR3 in amino acids: CATSRDPGQGGAQHF. The CDR3 coding sequence is TGTGCCACCAGCAGAGATCCAGGGCAGGGTGGGGCCCAGCATTTT.

The chain combines TRBV5-6 with TRBJ2-7; D gene ambiguous. The V end was cut by 0 bases, the J end by 1 base, with 11 bases between. The length of the CDR3 is 15 residues. The germline gives CDR1 SGHDT, CDR2 YYEEEE. Written as DNA, the CDR3 is TGTGCCAGCAGCTTGGCTCTCAGGCGATCCTACGAGCAGTACTTC. Encoded protein: CASSLALRRSYEQYF.

This clone was counted only a few times. V and J are TRBV6-5 and TRBJ2-5, with D possibly being TRBD1 (6 bases). The J call may be mistaken, given a closer DNA end match to TRBJ2-7. This CDR3 has 14 amino acids. Germline values: CDR1 MNHEY, CDR2 SVGAGI. CDR3 residues: CASSQTGSAYEQYF. Here the CDR3 DNA reads TGTGCCAGCAGCCAAACAGGGAGTGCCTACGAGCAGTACTTC.

The chain recombines TRBV19 with TRBJ2-7, with D unclear. Germline CDR1 is LNHDA and CDR2 is SQIVND (reference sequence). CDR3 length: 12 amino acids. V lost 6 bases and J lost 4, with 10 bases in between. The CDR3: CASRSNRYEQYF. The CDR3 nucleotides are TGTGCCAGTAGATCTAACCGGTACGAGCAGTACTTC.

The chain carries TRBV28 and TRBJ2-7, with D possibly TRBD2 on 5 matching bases. Germline V gene sequence: CDR1 MDHEN, CDR2 SYDVKM. Deletions cut 3 bases from V and 4 bases from J, with 10 bases between. The CDR3 length is 13 residues. CDR3 in amino acids: CASSFLWEYEQYF. The CDR3 DNA reads TGTGCCAGCAGTTTCCTATGGGAGTACGAGCAGTACTTC.

The J gene is TRBJ2-1, the V gene TRBV30; 9 bases match TRBD2. V lost 3 bases to trimming and J lost 8 bases; unmatched junction nucleotides: 2. The CDR3 is 12 residues long. Germline V gene lookup returns CDR1 GTSNPN and CDR2 SVGIG (reference sequence). CDR3 DNA: TGTGCCTGGAGGGTAGCGGGAGATGAGCAGTTCTTC. It encodes CAWRVAGDEQFF. Full variable domain (missing parts from reference TRBV30 and TRBJ2-1): SQTIHQWPATLVQPVGSPLSLECTVEGTSNPNLYWYRQAAGRGLQLLFYSVGIGQISSEVPQNLSASRPQDRQFILSSKKLLLSDSGFYLCAWRVAGDEQFFGPGTRLTVL.

This clone appeared a few times. The genes are TRBV28 and TRBJ2-7; D ambiguous. The V gene's germline CDR1 is MDHEN and CDR2 SYDVKM. The CDR3 has 14 residues. V lost 3 bases to trimming and J lost 0 bases, with 9 bases between them. CDR3 sequence: CASSFSGSSYEQYF. DNA of the CDR3: TGTGCCAGCAGTTTTTCGGGCAGCTCCTACGAGCAGTACTTC.

V usage is TRBV7-2 and J usage is TRBJ1-5, with no clear D. The CDR3 has 15 residues. Trimming pared 1 base from V and 1 base from J, leaving 8 bases between. Per germline, CDR1 SGHTA and CDR2 FQGNSA. The CDR3 loop is CASSLGGRSNQPQHF. CDR3 nucleotide sequence: TGTGCCAGCAGCTTAGGAGGAAGGAGCAATCAGCCCCAGCATTTT.

V and J are TRBV6-5 and TRBJ2-3, with unresolved D. Trimming removed 6 bases from V and 0 bases from J, with 7 bases in between. This CDR3 has 13 residues. The germline CDR1 and CDR2 sequences are MNHEY and SVGAGI. The CDR3 DNA reads as TGTGCCAGCAGACAGTCTAGCACAGATACGCAGTATTTT. Amino acid sequence: CASRQSSTDTQYF.